The clone carrying this T cell receptor beta chain occurred once. Its antigen is not known. The sample originates from a study of cytomegalovirus exposure and HLA in healthy donors. General study points: Reports indicated that the classifier achieved high specificity and sensitivity in diagnosing cytomegalovirus status. One later analysis reportedly identified an Asian-associated ancestry cluster that showed fewer N-insertions than the roughly 620-donor mean. From TCR beta sequences, most subjects' HLA-A and HLA-B alleles were reportedly predicted accurately. Per a later analysis, about 17,000 TCR beta sequences showed association with HLA alleles at 0.05 false discovery rate.

60 Vbeta and 13 Jbeta primers were used in PCR. Profiled with immunoSEQ multiplex PCR; TCRdb holds only in-frame clones, not every one. The profile shows fewer than 200,000 clones, about 78% of them singletons. Germline V gene data show CDR1 as SEHNR and CDR2 as FQNEAQ (reference sequence). V shed 5 bases and J shed 8 bases, with 12 bases lying between them. The CDR3 covers 13 residues. The chain links TRBV7-9 to TRBJ1-4; D unclear. This TCR came from a middle-aged man in good health and CMV-seronegative. Material: PBMCs. CDR3 in amino acids: CASSRGFREKLFF. The CDR3 region has the DNA TGTGCCAGCAGCCGAGGATTCCGCGAAAAACTGTTTTTT.